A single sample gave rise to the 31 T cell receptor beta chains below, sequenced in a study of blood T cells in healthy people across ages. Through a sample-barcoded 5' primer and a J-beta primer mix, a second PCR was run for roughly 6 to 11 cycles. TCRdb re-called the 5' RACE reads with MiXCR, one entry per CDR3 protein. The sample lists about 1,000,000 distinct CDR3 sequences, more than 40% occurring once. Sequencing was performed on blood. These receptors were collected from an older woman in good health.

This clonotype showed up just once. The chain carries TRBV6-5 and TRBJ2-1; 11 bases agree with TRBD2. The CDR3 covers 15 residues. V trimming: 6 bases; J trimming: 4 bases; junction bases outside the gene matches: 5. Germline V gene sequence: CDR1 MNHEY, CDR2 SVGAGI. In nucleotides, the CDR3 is TGTGCCAGCAGGCGGGGACTAGCGGATTACAATGAGCAGTTCTTC. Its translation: CASRRGLADYNEQFF.

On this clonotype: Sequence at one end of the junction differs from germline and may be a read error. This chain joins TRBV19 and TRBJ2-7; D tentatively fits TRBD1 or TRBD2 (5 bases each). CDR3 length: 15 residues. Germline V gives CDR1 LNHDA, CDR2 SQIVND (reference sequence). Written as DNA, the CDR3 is TGTGCCAGTAGCAGAGGGCCAGGGTCCTCCGACGAGCAGTACTTC. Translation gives CASSRGPGSSDEQYF. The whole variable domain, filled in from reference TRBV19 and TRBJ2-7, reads DGGITQSPKYLFRKEGQNVTLSCEQNLNHDAMYWYRQDPGQGLRLIYYSQIVNDFQKGDIAEGYSVSREKKESFPLTVTSAQKNPTAFYLCASSRGPGSSDEQYFGPGTRLTVT.

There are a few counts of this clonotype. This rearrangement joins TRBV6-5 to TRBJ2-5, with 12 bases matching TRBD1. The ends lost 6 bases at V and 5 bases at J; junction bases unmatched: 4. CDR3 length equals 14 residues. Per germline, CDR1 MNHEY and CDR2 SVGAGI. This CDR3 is CASRRDRGRETQYF. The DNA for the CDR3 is TGTGCCAGCAGACGGGACAGGGGGCGGGAGACCCAGTACTTC.

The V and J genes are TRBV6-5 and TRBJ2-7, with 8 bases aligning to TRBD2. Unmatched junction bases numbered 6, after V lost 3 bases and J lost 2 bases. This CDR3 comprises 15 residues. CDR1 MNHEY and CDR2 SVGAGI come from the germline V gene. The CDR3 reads CASSYGGGGTYEQYF. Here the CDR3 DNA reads TGTGCCAGCAGTTATGGAGGCGGGGGGACCTACGAGCAGTACTTC.

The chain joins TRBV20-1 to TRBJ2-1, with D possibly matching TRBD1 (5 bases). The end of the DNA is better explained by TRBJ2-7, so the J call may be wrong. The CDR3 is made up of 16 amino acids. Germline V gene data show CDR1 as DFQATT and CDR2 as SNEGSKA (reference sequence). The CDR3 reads CSARILGHASYNEQYF. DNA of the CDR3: TGCAGTGCTAGAATTCTGGGGCACGCATCCTACAATGAGCAGTACTTC.

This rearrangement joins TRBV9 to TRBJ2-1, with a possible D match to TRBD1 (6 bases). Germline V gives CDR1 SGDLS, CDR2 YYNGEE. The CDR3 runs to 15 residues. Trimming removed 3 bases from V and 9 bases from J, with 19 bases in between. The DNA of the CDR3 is TGTGCCAGCAGCGCGCGTGGTTCTCAAGGGGGTGAGCAGTTCTTC. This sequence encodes CASSARGSQGGEQFF.

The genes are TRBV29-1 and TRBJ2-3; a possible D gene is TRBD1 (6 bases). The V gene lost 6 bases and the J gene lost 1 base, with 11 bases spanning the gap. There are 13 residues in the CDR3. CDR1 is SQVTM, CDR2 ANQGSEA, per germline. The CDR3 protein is CSVVRQGTDTQYF. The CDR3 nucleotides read TGCAGCGTCGTAAGACAGGGCACAGATACGCAGTATTTT.

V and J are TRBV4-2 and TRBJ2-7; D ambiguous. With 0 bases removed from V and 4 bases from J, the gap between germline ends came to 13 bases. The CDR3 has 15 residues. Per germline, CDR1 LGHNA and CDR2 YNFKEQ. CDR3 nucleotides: TGTGCCAGCAGCCAAGAATCCGCCTATAGATACGAGCAGTACTTC. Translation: CASSQESAYRYEQYF.

The CDR3 coding sequence is TGTGCCAGCAGTTTCGACGGGAAATTAAACATTCAGTACTTC. It specifies CASSFDGKLNIQYF. This chain connects TRBV28 to TRBJ2-7; D might be TRBD2 (5 bases). Judging by the DNA end, TRBJ2-4 fits better; the J call may be wrong. The CDR3 runs 14 residues. Germline loops: CDR1 MDHEN, CDR2 SYDVKM.

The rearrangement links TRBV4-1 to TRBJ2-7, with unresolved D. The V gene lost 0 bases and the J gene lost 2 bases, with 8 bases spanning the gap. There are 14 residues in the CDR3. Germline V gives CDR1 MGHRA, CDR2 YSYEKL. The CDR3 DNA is TGCGCCAGCAGCCAAGAAGACTGGACCTACGAGCAGTACTTC. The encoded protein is CASSQEDWTYEQYF.

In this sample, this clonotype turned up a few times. The CDR3 here is CASRDLSGTTYNEQFF. The DNA for the CDR3 is TGTGCCAGCAGGGACCTAAGCGGGACTACCTACAATGAGCAGTTCTTC. This chain links TRBV7-9 with TRBJ2-1; 7 bases are a match to TRBD2. Unmatched junction bases numbered 10, after V lost 6 bases and J lost 2 bases. The CDR3 sequence is 16 residues long. CDR1 and CDR2 from the germline V gene are SEHNR and FQNEAQ (reference sequence).

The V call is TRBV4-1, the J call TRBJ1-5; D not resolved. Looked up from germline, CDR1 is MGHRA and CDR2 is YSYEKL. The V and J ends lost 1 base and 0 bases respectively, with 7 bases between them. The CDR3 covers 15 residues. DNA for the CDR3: TGCGCCAGCAGCCAAGTACAGCTTAGCAATCAGCCCCAGCATTTT. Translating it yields CASSQVQLSNQPQHF.

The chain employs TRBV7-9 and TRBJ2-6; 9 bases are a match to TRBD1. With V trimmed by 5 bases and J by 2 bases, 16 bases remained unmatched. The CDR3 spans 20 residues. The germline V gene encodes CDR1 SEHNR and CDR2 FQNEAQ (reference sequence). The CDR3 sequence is CASSVRRGGTGTTGANVLTF. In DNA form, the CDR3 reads TGTGCCAGCAGCGTACGAAGGGGTGGGACAGGGACCACTGGGGCCAACGTCCTGACTTTC.

CDR3 residues: CASSEQVQETQYF. In nucleotides, the CDR3 is TGTGCCAGCTCTGAACAGGTACAAGAGACCCAGTACTTC. The chain joins TRBV18 to TRBJ2-5, with D perhaps matching TRBD1 (5 bases). Germline CDR1 and CDR2: KGHSH and LQKENI. V gave up 6 bases and J gave up 2 bases, with 10 bases separating them. The CDR3 loop spans 13 amino acids.

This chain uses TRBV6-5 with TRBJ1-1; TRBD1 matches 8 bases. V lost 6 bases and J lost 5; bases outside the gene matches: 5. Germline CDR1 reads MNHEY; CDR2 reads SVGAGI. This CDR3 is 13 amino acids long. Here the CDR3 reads CASRTGVDTEAFF. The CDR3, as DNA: TGTGCCAGCAGGACAGGGGTTGATACTGAAGCTTTCTTT.

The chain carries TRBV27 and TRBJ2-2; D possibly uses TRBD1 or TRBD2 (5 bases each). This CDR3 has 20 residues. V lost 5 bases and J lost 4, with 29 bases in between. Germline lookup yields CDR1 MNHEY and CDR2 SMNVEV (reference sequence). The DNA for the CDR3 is TGTGCCAGCAGTGAGGGCTTTGGGAGTAGGAAGACCGGGACCACCGGGGAGCTGTTTTTT. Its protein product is CASSEGFGSRKTGTTGELFF.

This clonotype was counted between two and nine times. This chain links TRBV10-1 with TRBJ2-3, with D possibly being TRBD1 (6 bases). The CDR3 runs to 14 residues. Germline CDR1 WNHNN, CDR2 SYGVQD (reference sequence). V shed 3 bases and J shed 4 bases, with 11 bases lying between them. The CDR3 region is CASSDRGISDTQYF. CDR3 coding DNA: TGCGCCAGCAGTGACAGGGGCATCTCAGATACGCAGTATTTT.

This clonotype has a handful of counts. CDR3 amino acids: CSVVLARTRTGTQYF. In nucleotides, the CDR3 is TGCAGCGTTGTTTTGGCTAGAACAAGAACAGGGACCCAGTACTTC. V gene TRBV29-1 combines with J gene TRBJ2-5, with D possibly TRBD1 on 5 matching bases. The CDR3 is 15 amino acids. CDR1 and CDR2 (germline): SQVTM, ANQGSEA. Trimming cost V 4 bases and J 7 bases, with 22 bases left between them.

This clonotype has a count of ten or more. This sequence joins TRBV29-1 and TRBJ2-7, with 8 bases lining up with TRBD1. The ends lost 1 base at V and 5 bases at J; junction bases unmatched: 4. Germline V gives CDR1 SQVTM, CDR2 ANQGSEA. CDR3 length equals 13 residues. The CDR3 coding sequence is TGCAGCGTTGAAGCGACAGGGGCCCACGAGCAGTACTTC. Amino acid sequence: CSVEATGAHEQYF.

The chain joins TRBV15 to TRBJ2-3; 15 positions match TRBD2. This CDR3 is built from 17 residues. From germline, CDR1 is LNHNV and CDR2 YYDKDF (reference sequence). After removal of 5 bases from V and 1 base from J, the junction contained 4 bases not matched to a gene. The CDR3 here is CATSGRTSGRGTDTQYF. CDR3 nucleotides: TGTGCCACCAGCGGAAGGACTAGCGGGAGGGGCACAGATACGCAGTATTTT.

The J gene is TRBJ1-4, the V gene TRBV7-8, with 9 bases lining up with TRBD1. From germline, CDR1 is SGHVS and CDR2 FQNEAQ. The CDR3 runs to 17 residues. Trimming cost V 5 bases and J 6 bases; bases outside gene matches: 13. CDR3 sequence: CASSTGQGGLGDEKLFF. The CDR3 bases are TGTGCCAGCAGCACGGGACAGGGAGGGTTGGGGGATGAAAAACTGTTTTTT.

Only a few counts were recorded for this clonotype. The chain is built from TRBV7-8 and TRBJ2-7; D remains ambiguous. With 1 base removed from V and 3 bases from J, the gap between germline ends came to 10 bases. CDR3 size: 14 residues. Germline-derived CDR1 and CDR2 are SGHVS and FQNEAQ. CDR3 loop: CASSLGTVVYEQYF. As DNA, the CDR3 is TGTGCCAGCAGCTTAGGTACAGTAGTCTACGAGCAGTACTTC. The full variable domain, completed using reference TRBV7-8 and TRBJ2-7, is GAGVSQSPRYKVAKRGQDVALRCDPISGHVSLFWYQQALGQGPEFLTYFQNEAQLDKSGLPSDRFFAERPEGSVSTLKIQRTQQEDSAVYLCASSLGTVVYEQYFGPGTRLTVT.

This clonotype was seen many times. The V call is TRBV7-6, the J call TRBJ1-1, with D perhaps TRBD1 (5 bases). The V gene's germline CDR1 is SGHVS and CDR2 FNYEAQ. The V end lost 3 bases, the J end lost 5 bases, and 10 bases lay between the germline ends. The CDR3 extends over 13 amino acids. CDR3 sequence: CASSFGGVTEAFF. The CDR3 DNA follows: TGTGCCAGCAGCTTTGGGGGAGTTACTGAAGCTTTCTTT.

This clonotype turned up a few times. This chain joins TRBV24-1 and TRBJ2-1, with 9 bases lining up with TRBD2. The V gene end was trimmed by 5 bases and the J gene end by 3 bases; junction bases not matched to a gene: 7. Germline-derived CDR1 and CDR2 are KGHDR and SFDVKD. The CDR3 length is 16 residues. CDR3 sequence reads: CATSGPAGGIYNEQFF. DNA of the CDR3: TGTGCCACCAGTGGACCCGCGGGGGGGATCTACAATGAGCAGTTCTTC.

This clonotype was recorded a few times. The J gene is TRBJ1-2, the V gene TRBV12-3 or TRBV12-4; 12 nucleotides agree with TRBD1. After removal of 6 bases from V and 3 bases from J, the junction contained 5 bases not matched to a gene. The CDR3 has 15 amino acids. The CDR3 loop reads CASSLGQGAYYGYTF. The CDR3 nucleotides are TGTGCCAGCAGCCTGGGACAGGGGGCATACTATGGCTACACCTTC.

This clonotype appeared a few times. DNA of the CDR3: TGTGCCAGCAGCGTTAGCGGGAGCCCGAACAATGAGCAGTTCTTC. It encodes CASSVSGSPNNEQFF. The V call is TRBV7-9, the J call TRBJ2-1; 9 bases align to TRBD2. Germline V gene data show CDR1 as SEHNR and CDR2 as FQNEAQ (reference sequence). The ends lost 5 bases at V and 5 bases at J; junction bases unmatched: 7. The CDR3 contains 15 residues. The variable domain in full, completed from reference TRBV7-9 and TRBJ2-1, reads DTGVSQNPRHKITKRGQNVTFRCDPISEHNRLYWYRQTLGQGPEFLTYFQNEAQLEKSRLLSDRFSAERPKGSFSTLEIQRTEQGDSAMYLCASSVSGSPNNEQFFGPGTRLTVL.

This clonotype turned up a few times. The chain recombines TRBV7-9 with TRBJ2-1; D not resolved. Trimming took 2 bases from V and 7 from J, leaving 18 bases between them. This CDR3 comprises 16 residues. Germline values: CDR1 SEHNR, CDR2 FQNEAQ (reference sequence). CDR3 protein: CASSLSWPEPTNEQFF. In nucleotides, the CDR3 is TGTGCCAGCAGCTTATCGTGGCCGGAGCCGACGAATGAGCAGTTCTTC. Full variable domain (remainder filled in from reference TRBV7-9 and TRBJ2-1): DTGVSQNPRHKITKRGQNVTFRCDPISEHNRLYWYRQTLGQGPEFLTYFQNEAQLEKSRLLSDRFSAERPKGSFSTLEIQRTEQGDSAMYLCASSLSWPEPTNEQFFGPGTRLTVL.

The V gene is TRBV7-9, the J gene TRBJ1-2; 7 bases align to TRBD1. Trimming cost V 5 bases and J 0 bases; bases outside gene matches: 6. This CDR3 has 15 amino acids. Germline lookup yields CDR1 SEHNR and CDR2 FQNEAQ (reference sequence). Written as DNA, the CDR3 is TGTGCCAGCAGCCCGGGACAGAACCCTAACTATGGCTACACCTTC. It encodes CASSPGQNPNYGYTF.

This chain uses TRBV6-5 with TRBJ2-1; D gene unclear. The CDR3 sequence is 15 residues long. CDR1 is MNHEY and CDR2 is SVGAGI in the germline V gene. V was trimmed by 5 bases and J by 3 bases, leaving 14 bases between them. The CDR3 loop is CASSPDEWGYNEQFF. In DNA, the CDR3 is TGTGCCAGCAGTCCGGACGAATGGGGCTACAATGAGCAGTTCTTC.

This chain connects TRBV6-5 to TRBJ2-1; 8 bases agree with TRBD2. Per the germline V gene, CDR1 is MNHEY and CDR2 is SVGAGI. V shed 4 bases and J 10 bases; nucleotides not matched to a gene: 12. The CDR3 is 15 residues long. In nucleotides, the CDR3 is TGTGCCAGCAGTTCCGGGGGGGCTCCCGGACTCGAGCAGTTCTTC. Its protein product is CASSSGGAPGLEQFF.

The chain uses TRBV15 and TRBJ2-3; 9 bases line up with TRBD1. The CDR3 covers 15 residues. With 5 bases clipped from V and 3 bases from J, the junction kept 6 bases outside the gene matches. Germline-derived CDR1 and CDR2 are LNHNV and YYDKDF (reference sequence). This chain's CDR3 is CATSRDRVGTDTQYF. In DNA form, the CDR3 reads TGTGCCACCAGCCGGGACAGGGTCGGAACAGATACGCAGTATTTT.